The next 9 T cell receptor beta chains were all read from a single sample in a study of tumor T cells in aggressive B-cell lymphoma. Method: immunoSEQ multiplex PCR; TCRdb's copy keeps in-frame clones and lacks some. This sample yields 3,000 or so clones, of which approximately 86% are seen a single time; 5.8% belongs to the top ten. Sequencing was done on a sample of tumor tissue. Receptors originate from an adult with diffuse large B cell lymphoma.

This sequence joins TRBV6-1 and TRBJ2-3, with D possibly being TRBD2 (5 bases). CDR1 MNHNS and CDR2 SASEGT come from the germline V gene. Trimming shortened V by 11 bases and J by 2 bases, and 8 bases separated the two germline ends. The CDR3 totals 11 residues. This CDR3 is CASGYTDTQYF. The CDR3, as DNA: TGTGCCTCGGGGTACACAGATACGCAGTATTTT.

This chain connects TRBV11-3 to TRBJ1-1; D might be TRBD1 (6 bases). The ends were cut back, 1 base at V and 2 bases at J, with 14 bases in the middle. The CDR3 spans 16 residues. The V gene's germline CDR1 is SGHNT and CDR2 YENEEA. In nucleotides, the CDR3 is TGTGCCAGCAGCTTAGGGACAGCGATTTCTAACACTGAAGCTTTCTTT. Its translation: CASSLGTAISNTEAFF.

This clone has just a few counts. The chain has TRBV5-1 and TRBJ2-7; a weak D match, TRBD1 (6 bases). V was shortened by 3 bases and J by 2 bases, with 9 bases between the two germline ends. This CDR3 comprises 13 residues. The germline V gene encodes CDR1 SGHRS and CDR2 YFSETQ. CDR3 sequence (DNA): TGCGCCAGCAGCTGGGACAAGGCCTACGAGCAGTACTTC. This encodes CASSWDKAYEQYF.

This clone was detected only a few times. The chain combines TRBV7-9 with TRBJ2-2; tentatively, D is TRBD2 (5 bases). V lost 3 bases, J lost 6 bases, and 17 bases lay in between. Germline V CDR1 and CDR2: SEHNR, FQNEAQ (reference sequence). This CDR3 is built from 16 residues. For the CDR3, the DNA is TGTGCCAGCAGCTTTATTAAATGGGGAGTACCCGGGGAGCTGTTTTTT. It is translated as CASSFIKWGVPGELFF.

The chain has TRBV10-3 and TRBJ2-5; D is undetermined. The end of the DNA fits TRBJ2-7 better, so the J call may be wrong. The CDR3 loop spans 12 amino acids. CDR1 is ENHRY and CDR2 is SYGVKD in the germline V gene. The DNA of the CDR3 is TGTGCCATCAGTAAGCCTACTTCCGAGCAGTACTTC. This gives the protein CAISKPTSEQYF.

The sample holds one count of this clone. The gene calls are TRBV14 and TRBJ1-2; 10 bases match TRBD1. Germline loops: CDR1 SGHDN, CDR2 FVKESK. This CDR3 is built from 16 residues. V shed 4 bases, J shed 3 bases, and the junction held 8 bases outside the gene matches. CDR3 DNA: TGTGCCAGCAGCCGCTCCCCCGGGACAGGGGACTATGGCTACACCTTC. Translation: CASSRSPGTGDYGYTF.

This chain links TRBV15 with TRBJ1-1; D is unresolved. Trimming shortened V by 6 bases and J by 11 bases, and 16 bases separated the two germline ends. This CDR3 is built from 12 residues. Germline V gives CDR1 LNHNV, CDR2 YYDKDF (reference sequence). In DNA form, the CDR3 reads TGTGCCACCAGACTACCGGGATCTAGGGCTTTCTTT. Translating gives CATRLPGSRAFF. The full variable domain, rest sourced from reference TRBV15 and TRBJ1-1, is DAMVIQNPRYQVTQFGKPVTLSCSQTLNHNVMYWYQQKSSQAPKLLFHYYDKDFNNEADTPDNFQSRRPNTSFCFLDIRSPGLGDTAMYLCATRLPGSRAFFGQGTRLTVV.

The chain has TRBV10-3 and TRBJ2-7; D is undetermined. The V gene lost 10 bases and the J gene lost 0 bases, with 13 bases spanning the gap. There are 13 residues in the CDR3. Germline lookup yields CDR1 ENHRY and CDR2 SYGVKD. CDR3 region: CATAAVSSYEQYF. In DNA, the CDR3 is TGTGCCACCGCCGCGGTCAGCTCCTACGAGCAGTACTTC.

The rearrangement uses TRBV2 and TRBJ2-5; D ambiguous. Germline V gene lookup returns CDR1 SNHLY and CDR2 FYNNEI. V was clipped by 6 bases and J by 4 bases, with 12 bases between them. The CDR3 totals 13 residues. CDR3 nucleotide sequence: TGTGCCAGCAGCCCCGGCGGCGGAGAGACCCAGTACTTC. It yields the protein CASSPGGGETQYF.